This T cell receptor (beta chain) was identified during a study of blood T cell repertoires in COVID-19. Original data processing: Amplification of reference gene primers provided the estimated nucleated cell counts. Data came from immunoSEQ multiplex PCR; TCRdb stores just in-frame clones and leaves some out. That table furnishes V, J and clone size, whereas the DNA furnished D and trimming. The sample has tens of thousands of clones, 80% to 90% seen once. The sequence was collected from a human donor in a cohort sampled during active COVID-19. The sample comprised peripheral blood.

CDR3 protein: CASSLVMSGELFF. As DNA, the CDR3 is TGTGCCAGCAGCCTCGTTATGTCCGGGGAGCTGTTTTTT. The chain joins TRBV7-2 to TRBJ2-2; D gene unclear. This CDR3 has 13 residues. Germline-derived CDR1 and CDR2 are SGHTA and FQGNSA. V lost 5 bases, J lost 6 bases, and 10 bases lay in between.